Listed below are T cell receptor beta chains from one sample, sequenced in a study of cytomegalovirus exposure and HLA in healthy donors. Sequencing was performed with immunoSEQ multiplex PCR; in TCRdb, only in-frame clones are kept and a portion is missing. The sample gives 170,000 or so clones, 75% to 85% of which show up once; approximately 1.5% is in the top ten. The sample comprised PBMCs. All receptors come from a woman younger than 45 in good health and CMV-seropositive. Each CDR3 is given with its conserved first and last residue. Each record gives: J gene, D gene, CDR3 length, V gene, clone size, CDR3 protein, CDR3 DNA. The D gene is left open where the match is weak. Expanded clones are given a class, and other clones once, few, many or no size at all.

J: TRBJ1-3
D: TRBD1
length: 17
V: TRBV5-1
size: -
CDR3: CASSPPLGQGAGNTIYF
DNA: TGCGCCAGCAGCCCTCCCTTGGGACAGGGCGCGGGAAACACCATATATTTT

J: TRBJ2-5
D: TRBD2
length: 15
V: TRBV11-1
size: -
CDR3: CASSSPGLARETQYF
DNA: TGTGCCAGCAGCTCTCCGGGACTAGCGCGTGAGACCCAGTACTTC

J: TRBJ2-7
D: -
length: 15
V: TRBV10-3
size: -
CDR3: CAISESLQDTDEQYF
DNA: TGTGCCATCAGTGAGAGTTTACAGGACACCGACGAGCAGTACTTC

J: TRBJ1-2
D: -
length: 11
V: TRBV20-1
size: -
CDR3: CSAIANYGYTF
DNA: TGCAGTGCTATAGCTAACTATGGCTACACCTTC

J: TRBJ1-5
D: TRBD1
length: 14
V: TRBV28
size: -
CDR3: CASLLHRGNQPQHF
DNA: TGTGCCAGCCTTCTTCACAGGGGTAATCAGCCCCAGCATTTT

J: TRBJ2-7
D: TRBD2
length: 15
V: TRBV28
size: -
CDR3: CASNPGGGRGYEQYF
DNA: TGTGCCAGCAATCCGGGAGGGGGGCGAGGATACGAGCAGTACTTC

J: TRBJ1-1
D: -
length: 15
V: TRBV13
size: -
CDR3: CASSSWGGGDTEAFF
DNA: TGTGCCAGCAGCTCGTGGGGTGGGGGGGACACTGAAGCTTTCTTT

J: TRBJ1-1
D: TRBD1
length: 13
V: TRBV5-1
size: -
CDR3: CASSPGTDTEAFF
DNA: TGCGCCAGCAGTCCCGGGACAGACACTGAAGCTTTCTTT

J: TRBJ2-1
D: -
length: 15
V: TRBV15
size: -
CDR3: CATSRDTGTYNEQFF
DNA: TGTGCCACCAGCAGAGATACCGGGACTTACAATGAGCAGTTCTTC

J: TRBJ2-7
D: -
length: 14
V: TRBV6-1
size: -
CDR3: CASTASDTRNEQYF
DNA: TGTGCCAGCACCGCGTCGGACACGAGGAACGAGCAGTACTTC

J: TRBJ1-5
D: TRBD1
length: 15
V: TRBV12-5
size: -
CDR3: CASAPTGLGNQPQHF
DNA: TGTGCTAGTGCCCCGACAGGGTTGGGCAATCAGCCCCAGCATTTT

J: TRBJ2-1
D: TRBD1
length: 15
V: TRBV7-3
size: -
CDR3: CASSSPGTGGGEQFF
DNA: TGTGCCAGCAGCTCCCCCGGGACAGGGGGCGGTGAGCAGTTCTTC

J: TRBJ2-1
D: -
length: 13
V: TRBV28
size: -
CDR3: CASSPPGVNEQFF
DNA: TGTGCCAGCAGCCCGCCGGGGGTGAATGAGCAGTTCTTC

J: TRBJ2-5
D: -
length: 13
V: TRBV7-7
size: -
CDR3: CASSPRFGETQYF
DNA: TGTGCCAGCAGCCCGCGGTTCGGAGAGACCCAGTACTTC

J: TRBJ1-1
D: -
length: 14
V: TRBV27
size: -
CDR3: CASKRDGSWMEAFF
DNA: TGTGCCAGCAAGCGGGACGGATCCTGGATGGAAGCTTTCTTT

J: TRBJ1-1
D: -
length: 15
V: TRBV11-3
size: -
CDR3: CASASPYDKNTEAFF
DNA: TGTGCCAGCGCAAGCCCTTACGACAAGAACACTGAAGCTTTCTTT

J: TRBJ2-7
D: TRBD1
length: 14
V: TRBV6-5
size: -
CDR3: CASRLGQENHEQYF
DNA: TGTGCCAGCCGCCTCGGACAGGAAAACCACGAGCAGTACTTC

J: TRBJ1-4
D: -
length: 13
V: TRBV30
size: once
CDR3: CAWLGGSNEKLFF
DNA: TGTGCCTGGCTAGGAGGGTCTAATGAAAAACTGTTTTTT

J: TRBJ2-3
D: TRBD1
length: 15
V: TRBV6-1
size: once
CDR3: CASRLRDSDTDTQYF
DNA: TGTGCCAGCAGACTCCGGGACAGCGACACAGATACGCAATATTTT

J: TRBJ2-1
D: -
length: 20
V: TRBV7-7
size: -
CDR3: CASSLSPAGSELGWDNEQFF
DNA: TGTGCCAGCAGCTTATCCCCGGCAGGGTCCGAGTTGGGGTGGGACAATGAGCAGTTCTTC

J: TRBJ2-1
D: -
length: 15
V: TRBV6-5
size: -
CDR3: CASSPTYSSYNEQFF
DNA: TGTGCCAGCAGCCCGACCTACAGCTCCTACAATGAGCAGTTCTTC

J: TRBJ2-5
D: -
length: 15
V: TRBV7-9
size: -
CDR3: CASSLVSGGTETQYF
DNA: TGTGCCAGCAGCTTAGTTTCGGGGGGCACGGAGACCCAGTACTTC

J: TRBJ2-2
D: -
length: 15
V: TRBV12-5
size: few
CDR3: CASGVEGGHTGELFF
DNA: TGTGCTAGTGGTGTCGAGGGCGGGCACACCGGGGAGCTGTTTTTT

J: TRBJ2-1
D: -
length: 14
V: TRBV5-4
size: -
CDR3: CASSFRGAPNEQFF
DNA: TGTGCCAGCAGCTTTCGGGGGGCGCCCAATGAGCAGTTCTTC

J: TRBJ1-4
D: -
length: 13
V: TRBV30
size: -
CDR3: CAWSVSGGEKLFF
DNA: TGTGCCTGGAGTGTATCGGGGGGTGAAAAACTGTTTTTT

J: TRBJ2-1
D: TRBD2
length: 15
V: TRBV5-1
size: few
CDR3: CASSLASGRENEQFF
DNA: TGCGCCAGCAGCTTGGCTAGCGGGAGGGAGAATGAGCAGTTCTTC

J: TRBJ2-3
D: -
length: 12
V: TRBV4-1
size: -
CDR3: CASGAVTDTQYF
DNA: TGCGCCAGCGGGGCCGTCACAGATACGCAGTATTTT

J: TRBJ2-7
D: TRBD2
length: 16
V: TRBV9
size: -
CDR3: CASSAVGAGGTYEQYF
DNA: TGTGCCAGCAGCGCGGTCGGAGCGGGAGGTACCTACGAGCAGTACTTC

J: TRBJ1-2
D: TRBD1
length: 13
V: TRBV29-1
size: -
CDR3: CSARQGMNYGYTF
DNA: TGCAGCGCCAGACAGGGTATGAACTATGGCTACACCTTC

J: TRBJ2-1
D: TRBD2
length: 14
V: TRBV10-1
size: -
CDR3: CASSEPGTSGRQFF
DNA: TGCGCCAGCAGTGAGCCGGGGACTAGCGGGAGACAGTTCTTC

J: TRBJ2-3
D: TRBD2
length: 17
V: TRBV4-3
size: -
CDR3: CASSQDMTSGSTDTQYF
DNA: TGCGCCAGCAGCCAAGATATGACTAGCGGGAGCACAGATACGCAGTATTTT

J: TRBJ1-1
D: -
length: 15
V: TRBV5-1
size: -
CDR3: CASRQGVVVNPEAFF
DNA: TGCGCCAGCAGGCAGGGCGTCGTGGTGAACCCTGAAGCTTTCTTT

J: TRBJ2-7
D: -
length: 11
V: TRBV6-5
size: -
CDR3: CASTQGYEQYF
DNA: TGTGCCAGCACTCAGGGTTACGAGCAGTACTTC

J: TRBJ2-1
D: -
length: 15
V: TRBV19
size: -
CDR3: CASKVVVGQGGEQFF
DNA: TGTGCCAGTAAGGTTGTGGTTGGGCAGGGGGGTGAGCAGTTCTTC

J: TRBJ2-2
D: TRBD1
length: 15
V: TRBV4-3
size: -
CDR3: CASSQATGDTGELFF
DNA: TGCGCCAGCAGCCAAGCTACAGGGGACACCGGGGAGCTGTTTTTT

J: TRBJ2-3
D: -
length: 14
V: TRBV12-5
size: -
CDR3: CASGLDSLSDTQYF
DNA: TGTGCTAGTGGTTTGGACTCGTTATCAGATACGCAGTATTTT

J: TRBJ1-2
D: TRBD1
length: 15
V: TRBV6-5
size: -
CDR3: CASSSFRTGTYGYTF
DNA: TGTGCCAGCAGTTCCTTTCGGACAGGGACCTATGGCTACACCTTC